A single sample gave rise to the 3 T cell receptor beta chains below, sequenced in a study of T cell responses to AZD1222 COVID-19 vaccine. The assay was immunoSEQ multiplex PCR, and TCRdb's table has in-frame clones only and misses some. The sample yields 100,000 to 150,000 clones, 88% seen once. The sample here was peripheral blood, taken on day 0 of AZD1222 vaccination. The receptors originated from an adult in good health.

This clone was picked up one time. J is TRBJ1-3 and V is TRBV6-5; D ambiguous. Trimming took off 8 bases at V and 8 bases at J, with 16 bases between the two ends. CDR3 length: 13 residues. The germline V gene encodes CDR1 MNHEY and CDR2 SVGAGI. The CDR3 is CASSPRTPHTIYF. The CDR3, as DNA: TGTGCCAGCTCCCCCAGGACCCCACACACCATATATTTT.

V gene TRBV3-1 (or the pseudogene TRBV3-2) combines with J gene TRBJ1-1; a possible D gene is TRBD1 (5 bases). The CDR3 covers 14 residues. CDR1 is LGHDT, CDR2 YNNKEL, per germline (reference sequence). The germline V and J ends were trimmed by 1 base and 4 bases, with 10 bases remaining between them. The DNA of the CDR3 is TGTGCCAGCAGCCAAGGGGGCAGGGTCACTGAAGCTTTCTTT. This translates into CASSQGGRVTEAFF.

CDR3 sequence: CASSPGASGPDTQYF. CDR3 nucleotides: TGTGCCAGCAGCCCCGGGGCTAGCGGCCCAGATACGCAGTATTTT. The chain recombines TRBV6-4 with TRBJ2-3; 7 positions match TRBD2. The V and J ends lost 6 bases and 4 bases, in that order; junction bases with no gene match: 10. The CDR3 extends over 15 amino acids. Germline loops: CDR1 MRHNA, CDR2 SNTAGT.